The T cell receptor (beta chain) under discussion was sequenced for a study of blood T cells in healthy people across ages. Germline assignment: CDR1 SGHRS and CDR2 YFSETQ. V lost 4 bases, J lost 0 bases, and 15 bases stayed unmatched. The CDR3 has 18 amino acids. It was with a sample-barcoded 5' primer and a J-beta primer mix that a second PCR of roughly 6 to 12 cycles was run. TCRdb called the 5' RACE reads again in MiXCR, with one record for every CDR3 protein. The sample carries around 1.7 million distinct CDR3 sequences, about 30% recorded once. This clonotype occurred a few times. Researchers collected roughly 9.8 milliliters of peripheral blood from every single donor.

The origin of this receptor is a woman between 25 and 40 years old in good health. Input material: blood. The rearrangement joins TRBV5-1 to TRBJ2-5, with 7 bases matching TRBD1. The CDR3 reads CASSAGARGGLNQETQYF. Here the CDR3 DNA reads TGCGCCAGCAGCGCCGGAGCGCGAGGGGGCCTCAACCAAGAGACCCAGTACTTC.